The next 30 T cell receptor beta chains were all read from a single sample in a study of spatial heterogeneity in lung cancer. Overall study findings and caveats: Expanded intratumoral alpha and beta TCR counts tracked tumor mutation counts.

TCRdb re-called the 5' RACE reads with MiXCR, one entry per CDR3 protein. The sample has roughly 800 distinct CDR3 sequences, about a tenth seen once; the top ten hold around 25%. Their antigens remain unidentified. Time point given: sample taken at primary tumor resection. Material: lung tumor tissue, obtained at surgery. The receptors were gathered from a male donor with early-stage non-small cell lung cancer.

This clonotype is medium-sized. The V and J genes are TRBV21-1 and TRBJ1-5; no check of the table's D call, TRBD1, against the DNA was made. TRBV21-1 is annotated as a pseudogene. The CDR3 spans 20 residues. The chain's CDR3 is CASSKVMAAFDGNSNQPQHF. CDR3 bases: TGTGCCAGCAGCAAAGTTATGGCCGCTTTCGACGGGAATAGCAATCAGCCCCAGCATTTT.

This clonotype showed up just a few times. The V gene is TRBV20-1, the J gene TRBJ1-6, with TRBD1 identical over 9 bases. With 5 bases clipped from V and 8 bases from J, the junction kept 16 bases outside the gene matches. Germline CDR1 reads DFQATT; CDR2 reads SNEGSKA (reference sequence). CDR3 length equals 17 residues. The DNA of the CDR3 is TGCAGTGCTCCTCCCGTCTTATCGGGACAGGGTTATTCACCCCTCCACTTT. Translation: CSAPPVLSGQGYSPLHF.

By share of the sample, this clonotype is medium-sized. The V call is TRBV5-5, the J call TRBJ2-3; TRBD2 aligns across 12 bases. The germline V gene has CDR1 SGHKS and CDR2 YYEKEE (reference sequence). CDR3 length: 17 amino acids. The J segment lost 3 bases and the V segment lost 0 bases, leaving 5 bases of the junction unmatched. CDR3 sequence (DNA): TGTGCCAGCAGCTTGGCCTGGACTAGCGGGACGACAGATACGCAGTATTTT. Translated, it gives CASSLAWTSGTTDTQYF.

This clonotype is medium-sized in the sample. CDR3 DNA sequence: TGCGCCAGCAGTGAGTTGGACCACCAGTACTTC. It encodes CASSELDHQYF. The chain recombines TRBV10-2 with TRBJ2-5; D call uncertain. V was clipped by 1 base and J by 10 bases, with 7 bases between them. Germline V gene sequence: CDR1 WSHSY, CDR2 SAAADI. CDR3 length: 11 residues.

This clonotype is labeled as large. The CDR3 DNA is TGTGCCAGCAGCTTCCCCCAGGGACTAGCGGGAGGGCGCATGTACAATGAGCAGTTCTTC. This sequence encodes CASSFPQGLAGGRMYNEQFF. This chain joins TRBV7-8 and TRBJ2-1, with 16 nucleotides matching TRBD2. This CDR3 spans 20 amino acids. Germline CDR1 SGHVS, CDR2 FQNEAQ. J lost 4 bases, V lost 3 bases, and 12 bases had no gene match.

In this sample, this clonotype is medium-sized (0.01 to 0.1%). V usage is TRBV5-6 and J usage is TRBJ2-5; the D gene is possibly TRBD2 (7 bases). V lost 6 bases to trimming and J lost 4 bases, with 16 bases between them. CDR1 is SGHDT, CDR2 YYEEEE, per germline. The CDR3 is made up of 14 amino acids. The CDR3 loop is CASIARRGAETQYF. DNA of the CDR3: TGTGCCAGCATCGCGAGACGGGGGGCAGAGACCCAGTACTTC.

By sample fraction, this clonotype is medium-sized. The rearrangement uses TRBV4-3 and TRBJ2-1; 12 nucleotides match TRBD2. The junction had 3 bases not matched to a gene; V was cut back by 2 bases and J by 7 bases. CDR3 size: 15 residues. Germline CDR1 LGHNA, CDR2 YSLEER. The CDR3 DNA is TGCGCCAGCAGCCAATGGACTAGCGGGACGAATGAGCAGTTCTTC. Its protein is CASSQWTSGTNEQFF.

This clonotype is large within its sample. The rearrangement links TRBV19 to TRBJ2-1; TRBD1 might be the D (5 bases). Germline-derived CDR1 and CDR2 are LNHDA and SQIVND (reference sequence). CDR3 size: 16 residues. V lost 3 bases and J lost 0, with 12 bases in between. The CDR3 bases are TGTGCCAGTAGTATCCCCCAGGGAAGCTCCTACAATGAGCAGTTCTTC. Its protein is CASSIPQGSSYNEQFF.

This clonotype is termed large. The chain couples TRBV6-5 to TRBJ2-2, with unresolved D. CDR1 and CDR2 from the germline V gene are MNHEY and SVGAGI. The length of the CDR3 is 14 residues. V gave up 2 bases and J gave up 4 bases, with 8 bases separating them. CDR3 loop: CASSYQQLTGELFF. The DNA for the CDR3 is TGTGCCAGCAGTTACCAACAGCTCACCGGGGAGCTGTTTTTT.

A few counts support this clonotype. V usage is TRBV28 and J usage is TRBJ2-1; 7 nucleotides align to TRBD1. CDR3 size: 17 residues. The V gene's germline CDR1 is MDHEN and CDR2 SYDVKM. Trimming cost V 5 bases and J 4 bases; bases outside gene matches: 14. The CDR3 here is CASSPLSQGPSYNEQFF. DNA of the CDR3: TGTGCCAGCAGTCCCCTCTCACAGGGGCCCTCTTACAATGAGCAGTTCTTC.

Judged by abundance, this clonotype is medium-sized. V gene TRBV20-1 combines with J gene TRBJ1-5; D might be TRBD1 (5 bases). V was cut by 1 base and J by 9 bases, with 16 bases left in between. Looked up from germline, CDR1 is DFQATT and CDR2 is SNEGSKA (reference sequence). CDR3 length: 14 amino acids. The CDR3 is CSARVLVAQGPQHF. In nucleotides, the CDR3 is TGCAGTGCTAGAGTACTGGTTGCCCAGGGGCCCCAGCATTTT.

In its sample, this clonotype is large. The chain employs TRBV24-1 and TRBJ2-7; 8 bases agree with TRBD2. V lost 1 base, J lost 9 bases, and 10 bases stayed unmatched. The length of the CDR3 is 15 residues. CDR1 KGHDR and CDR2 SFDVKD come from the germline V gene. The CDR3 spells CATSDFGAGERGQYF. The CDR3 coding sequence is TGTGCCACCAGTGATTTTGGAGCGGGAGAGAGGGGGCAGTACTTC.

By sample share, this clonotype is medium-sized (0.01 to 0.1%). The chain recombines TRBV14 with TRBJ2-1; D gene unclear. CDR1 is SGHDN, CDR2 FVKESK, per germline. CDR3 size: 12 residues. Trimming took off 4 bases at V and 8 bases at J, with 9 bases between the two ends. The CDR3 sequence is CASSPLIYEQFF. The CDR3 nucleotides are TGTGCCAGCAGCCCCTTGATTTATGAGCAGTTCTTC.

By share of the sample, this clonotype is medium-sized. The CDR3 loop is CSVGNNEKLFF. CDR3 nucleotides: TGCAGCGTTGGGAATAATGAAAAACTGTTTTTT. The chain employs TRBV29-1 and TRBJ1-4; D is undetermined. Germline CDR1 reads SQVTM; CDR2 reads ANQGSEA. V was shortened by 4 bases and J by 4 bases, with 4 bases between the two germline ends. CDR3 length: 11 residues.

This clonotype is large. This chain joins TRBV6-2 or TRBV6-3 and TRBJ2-1, with TRBD2 matching over 7 bases. The CDR3 runs 12 residues. J gave up 10 bases and V 6 bases, and 6 bases lay outside the gene matches. The germline V gene has CDR1 MNHEY and CDR2 SVGEGT. This CDR3 is CASSSGGMEQFF. The CDR3 nucleotides are TGTGCCAGCAGCTCGGGAGGAATGGAGCAGTTCTTC.

This sequence joins TRBV29-1 and TRBJ1-1, with D uncertain. There are 14 residues in the CDR3. Per germline, CDR1 SQVTM and CDR2 ANQGSEA. Between the trimmed V and J ends, which lost 5 bases and 0 bases, there was a span of 13 bases. As DNA, the CDR3 is TGCAGCGTTTTTCTTGACGGTTTGAACACTGAAGCTTTCTTT. Translation gives CSVFLDGLNTEAFF.

In its sample, this clonotype is medium-sized (0.01 to 0.1%). V is TRBV9 and J is TRBJ2-1; the D gene is possibly TRBD1 (5 bases). This CDR3 comprises 13 residues. Germline CDR1 and CDR2: SGDLS and YYNGEE. V lost 6 bases and J lost 6, with 13 bases in between. The CDR3 reads CASKYPGSNEQFF. CDR3 DNA: TGTGCCAGCAAATACCCAGGGTCCAATGAGCAGTTCTTC. Combining the CDR3 with reference TRBV9 and TRBJ2-1 gives the whole variable domain DSGVTQTPKHLITATGQRVTLRCSPRSGDLSVYWYQQSLDQGLQFLIQYYNGEERAKGNILERFSAQQFPDLHSELNLSSLELGDSALYFCASKYPGSNEQFFGPGTRLTVL.

Sample share makes this clonotype medium-sized (0.01 to 0.1%). The rearrangement uses TRBV28 and TRBJ2-1; D unclear. The CDR3 runs 11 residues. Germline V gene lookup returns CDR1 MDHEN and CDR2 SYDVKM. The CDR3 DNA is TGTGGGTGGGGATCCTACAATGAGCAGTTCTTC. Translation: CGWGSYNEQFF.

In its sample, this clonotype is medium-sized (0.01 to 0.1%). The chain carries TRBV7-3 and TRBJ2-3; TRBD1 is a possible D gene (6 bases). CDR3 length: 15 residues. Trimming took off 1 base at V and 6 bases at J, with 14 bases between the two ends. Germline CDR1 is SGHTA and CDR2 is FQGTGA. This chain's CDR3 is CASSLRGGPADTQYF. The CDR3 DNA sequence: TGTGCCAGCAGCTTAAGAGGGGGACCGGCCGATACGCAGTATTTT.

By proportion, this clonotype is medium-sized. The junction and the germline gene differ at one end; a read error may be behind it. This rearrangement joins TRBV5-8 to TRBJ2-7; D uncertain. This CDR3 region has 12 residues. Germline V gene data show CDR1 as SGHTS and CDR2 as YDEGEE. As DNA, the CDR3 is TGTGCCAGCACCTTGGGTACTTCTGAGCAGTACTTC. This gives the protein CASTLGTSEQYF.

This clonotype qualifies as medium-sized. The genes are TRBV7-9 and TRBJ2-7; D could derive from TRBD1 or TRBD2 (5 bases each). The V end lost 0 bases, the J end lost 7 bases, and 13 bases lay between the germline ends. The CDR3 runs 14 residues. In germline, CDR1 is SEHNR, CDR2 FQNEAQ (reference sequence). In DNA form, the CDR3 reads TGTGCCAGCAGCTTAGCGTCAGGGACCCCTGAGCAGTACTTC. Amino acid sequence: CASSLASGTPEQYF.

V usage is TRBV7-9 and J usage is TRBJ2-6; D is uncertain. Trimming removed 1 base at V and 2 bases at J, with 6 bases between. The germline gives CDR1 SEHNR, CDR2 FQNEAQ (reference sequence). The CDR3 runs to 15 residues. This chain's CDR3 is CASSLDGAGANVLTF. Here the CDR3 DNA reads TGTGCCAGCAGCTTAGACGGCGCTGGGGCCAACGTCCTGACTTTC.

By sample fraction, this clonotype is medium-sized. The chain employs TRBV6-2 or TRBV6-3 and TRBJ2-1; unclear D gene. The V end was cut by 0 bases, the J end by 0 bases, with 6 bases between. The CDR3 runs 15 residues. Germline lookup yields CDR1 MNHEY and CDR2 SVGEGT. CDR3 nucleotides: TGTGCCAGCAGTTACTCCCAATACTCCTACAATGAGCAGTTCTTC. Its translation is CASSYSQYSYNEQFF.

This clonotype is categorized as large. The V gene is TRBV3-1, the J gene TRBJ2-1, with 7 bases that match TRBD2. CDR1 LGHDT and CDR2 YNNKEL come from the germline V gene (reference sequence). The CDR3 has 20 amino acids. Losses at the gene ends were 1 base for V and 0 bases for J; bases not matched to a gene: 15. The CDR3 is CASSQGAGLAAGSSYNEQFF. The CDR3, as DNA: TGTGCCAGCAGCCAAGGAGCTGGTCTAGCGGCGGGGAGCTCCTACAATGAGCAGTTCTTC.

By sample fraction, this clonotype is medium-sized. The chain uses TRBV7-9 and TRBJ1-1; D not certain. The CDR3 totals 15 residues. The ends were cut back, 1 base at V and 0 bases at J, with 9 bases in the middle. CDR1 and CDR2 (germline): SEHNR, FQNEAQ (reference sequence). The CDR3 reads CASSLVPRMNTEAFF. The CDR3 DNA follows: TGTGCCAGCAGCTTAGTACCACGTATGAACACTGAAGCTTTCTTT. The complete variable domain, with remaining parts taken from reference TRBV7-9 and TRBJ1-1, reads DTGVSQNPRHKITKRGQNVTFRCDPISEHNRLYWYRQTLGQGPEFLTYFQNEAQLEKSRLLSDRFSAERPKGSFSTLEIQRTEQGDSAMYLCASSLVPRMNTEAFFGQGTRLTVV.

Judged by abundance, this clonotype is large. The J gene is TRBJ2-3, the V gene TRBV11-2; D call uncertain. CDR3 length equals 11 residues. Germline V gene sequence: CDR1 SGHAT, CDR2 FQNNGV. The V and J ends lost 2 bases and 6 bases respectively, with 3 bases between them. The CDR3 here is CASSLMDTQYF. In nucleotides, the CDR3 is TGTGCCAGCAGCTTAATGGATACGCAGTATTTT.

This clonotype is medium-sized within its sample. The genes are TRBV21-1 and TRBJ2-7; the DNA was not used to check the table's D call, TRBD2. TRBV21-1 is termed a pseudogene. The CDR3 totals 16 residues. The CDR3 region has the DNA TGTGCCAGCAGCAAAGTTCCTAGCGGGGGGAGCTACGAGCAGTACTTC. It yields the protein CASSKVPSGGSYEQYF.

In regard to this clonotype: A read error is possible here, since a much larger clone lies one base away. The chain joins TRBV9 to TRBJ2-5, with D possibly being TRBD1 (6 bases). Trimming cost V 3 bases and J 6 bases, with 15 bases left between them. Germline V gives CDR1 SGDLS, CDR2 YYNGEE. This CDR3 spans 14 amino acids. CDR3 residues: CASSAEDRYKTQYF. The CDR3 DNA reads TGTGCCAGCAGCGCCGAGGACAGATACAAGACCCAGTACTTC.

This clonotype is classed as medium-sized. The V gene is TRBV6-2 or TRBV6-3, the J gene TRBJ2-2; D is unclear. The CDR3 is 15 amino acids. Trimming left V 10 bases short and J 0 bases short, with 15 bases between. Germline-derived CDR1 and CDR2 are MNHEY and SVGEGT. The CDR3 sequence is CATRLVNANTGELFF. The CDR3 nucleotides are TGTGCCACCCGGCTAGTAAACGCGAACACCGGGGAGCTGTTTTTT.

In its sample, this clonotype ranks as medium-sized (0.01 to 0.1%). The chain carries TRBV4-3 and TRBJ1-4, with a weak D call TRBD1 (6 bases). Germline assignment: CDR1 LGHNA and CDR2 YSLEER. The CDR3 has 16 amino acids. The V end was cut by 5 bases, the J end by 0 bases, with 13 bases between. CDR3 residues: CASSKQQGATNEKLFF. CDR3 nucleotides: TGCGCCAGCAGCAAACAACAGGGTGCAACTAATGAAAAACTGTTTTTT.